These 28 T cell receptor beta chains originate from one sample sequenced in a study of T cell responses to AZD1222 COVID-19 vaccine. Repertoires were generated with immunoSEQ multiplex PCR, while TCRdb's copy carries only in-frame clones and drops some. Of some 98,000 clones in the sample, roughly 90% were seen once. The sequenced sample was peripheral blood, obtained on day 0 of AZD1222 vaccination. These receptors were taken from an adult in good health.

The genes are TRBV11-2 and TRBJ2-6, with D possibly TRBD1 on 8 matching bases. With 7 bases removed from V and 4 bases from J, the gap between germline ends came to 23 bases. Germline CDR1 SGHAT, CDR2 FQNNGV. The length of the CDR3 is 18 residues. CDR3: CASILHRGGAHGANVLTF. As DNA, the CDR3 is TGTGCCAGCATCCTTCACAGGGGGGGCGCACACGGGGCCAACGTCCTGACTTTC.

The chain couples TRBV5-1 to TRBJ1-1; D is ambiguous. Trimming took off 1 base at V and 1 base at J, with 5 bases between the two ends. CDR3 size: 13 residues. Germline V CDR1 and CDR2: SGHRS, YFSETQ. CDR3 DNA: TGCGCCAGCAGCTTGTACCAGAACACTGAAGCTTTCTTT. It yields the protein CASSLYQNTEAFF.

Only a few counts were recorded for this clone. The CDR3, as DNA: TGTGCCAGCCGCCGGGACAGGGCTGGAAACACCATATATTTT. Protein sequence: CASRRDRAGNTIYF. V and J are TRBV6-5 and TRBJ1-3; 9 bases agree with TRBD1. J gave up 2 bases and V 8 bases, and 4 bases lay outside the gene matches. The CDR3 has 14 amino acids. Germline V lookup: CDR1 MNHEY, CDR2 SVGAGI.

The CDR3 reads CASSPTIDRVDTQYF. In nucleotides, the CDR3 is TGTGCCAGCAGCCCTACGATTGACAGGGTGGATACGCAGTATTTT. The chain uses TRBV7-2 and TRBJ2-3; 7 bases are a match to TRBD1. Per germline, CDR1 SGHTA and CDR2 FQGNSA. V dropped 5 bases and J dropped 6; count of bases not matched to a gene: 11. The CDR3 sequence is 15 residues long.

The rearrangement uses TRBV14 and TRBJ2-3, with D unresolved. The CDR3 length is 14 residues. Germline V gene data show CDR1 as SGHDN and CDR2 as FVKESK. Trimming removed 4 bases from V and 1 base from J, with 9 bases in between. The chain's CDR3 is CASSRIMGTDTQYF. The CDR3 DNA reads as TGTGCCAGCAGCCGGATTATGGGCACAGATACGCAGTATTTT.

The J gene is TRBJ1-2, the V gene TRBV5-1, with 8 nucleotides matching TRBD1. V lost 5 bases, J lost 4 bases, and 16 bases stayed unmatched. CDR1 and CDR2 from the germline V gene are SGHRS and YFSETQ. This CDR3 has 17 residues. This CDR3 is CASSLQGAGAVGYGYTF. CDR3 DNA: TGCGCCAGCAGTCTGCAGGGGGCTGGGGCTGTCGGCTATGGCTACACCTTC.

This clone has more than one count but fewer than ten. The chain employs TRBV5-1 and TRBJ1-5; D not certain. Germline CDR1 and CDR2: SGHRS and YFSETQ. This CDR3 spans 14 amino acids. Trimming cost V 0 bases and J 5 bases, with 9 bases left between them. The CDR3 region has the DNA TGCGCCAGCAGCTTGGGGGCAGGAGATCAGCCCCAGCATTTT. This sequence encodes CASSLGAGDQPQHF.

The CDR3 is CASSLGPSGGPSYEQYF. CDR3 nucleotides: TGCGCCAGCAGCTTGGGACCTAGCGGGGGCCCTTCCTACGAGCAGTACTTC. The chain carries TRBV5-1 and TRBJ2-7; 10 nucleotides agree with TRBD2. This CDR3 spans 17 amino acids. The junction had 7 bases not matched to a gene; V was cut back by 0 bases and J by 1 base. The germline CDR1 and CDR2 sequences are SGHRS and YFSETQ.

The rearrangement joins TRBV6-1 to TRBJ2-1; 8 bases agree with TRBD1. The CDR3 contains 15 residues. Trimming removed 4 bases from V and 5 bases from J; junction bases left unmatched: 7. Germline values: CDR1 MNHNS, CDR2 SASEGT. This chain's CDR3 is CASSGAPGQDNEQFF. For the CDR3, the DNA is TGTGCCAGCAGTGGAGCTCCGGGACAGGACAATGAGCAGTTCTTC.

The chain recombines TRBV9 with TRBJ1-3; 10 bases map to TRBD1. J gave up 4 bases and V 4 bases, and 8 bases lay outside the gene matches. This CDR3 is built from 16 residues. CDR1 is SGDLS, CDR2 YYNGEE, per germline. The CDR3, as DNA: TGTGCCAGCAGCACTCAAGGGACAGGGGCCGGAAACACCATATATTTT. This codes for CASSTQGTGAGNTIYF.

This sequence joins TRBV29-1 and TRBJ1-1, with TRBD1 identical over 8 bases. Germline V gene data show CDR1 as SQVTM and CDR2 as ANQGSEA. The CDR3 spans 13 residues. V lost 6 bases and J lost 3; bases outside the gene matches: 6. CDR3 DNA: TGCAGCGTAACTACAGGGGGTGACACTGAAGCTTTCTTT. It translates to CSVTTGGDTEAFF.

V and J are TRBV7-3 and TRBJ2-1; TRBD1 agrees at 11 bases. Germline V lookup: CDR1 SGHTA, CDR2 FQGTGA. Trimming cost V 5 bases and J 5 bases; bases outside gene matches: 5. The CDR3 length is 15 residues. CDR3 loop: CASSRGQGANNEQFF. CDR3 nucleotide sequence: TGTGCCAGCAGCCGAGGACAGGGGGCGAACAATGAGCAGTTCTTC.

This chain links TRBV30 with TRBJ1-4; TRBD1 is a possible D gene (5 bases). V was shortened by 6 bases and J by 4 bases, with 12 bases between the two germline ends. Germline CDR1 and CDR2: GTSNPN and SVGIG (reference sequence). This CDR3 is built from 13 residues. The CDR3: CACPTALNEKLFF. CDR3 DNA: TGTGCCTGCCCGACAGCCCTTAATGAAAAACTGTTTTTT.

This sequence joins TRBV4-1 and TRBJ2-2, with 8 bases identical to TRBD1. The CDR3 loop spans 19 amino acids. V was pared by 1 base and J by 0 bases, with 10 bases of the junction left unmatched. Germline CDR1 and CDR2: MGHRA and YSYEKL. The CDR3 DNA sequence: TGCGCCAGCAGCCAAGTGCCCCGACAGACAGGGGCGAACACCGGGGAGCTGTTTTTT. Protein: CASSQVPRQTGANTGELFF.

This chain links TRBV30 with TRBJ1-6; D gene ambiguous. This CDR3 region has 11 residues. V was cut by 1 base and J by 9 bases, with 4 bases left in between. CDR1 and CDR2 from the germline V gene are GTSNPN and SVGIG (reference sequence). The chain's CDR3 is CAWSEGSPLHF. DNA of the CDR3: TGTGCCTGGAGTGAGGGTTCACCCCTCCACTTT.

This clone was counted only a few times. The V and J genes are TRBV19 and TRBJ2-7; no firm D call. The CDR3 totals 13 residues. Germline V gene lookup returns CDR1 LNHDA and CDR2 SQIVND (reference sequence). The V end lost 5 bases, the J end lost 6 bases, and 14 bases lay between the germline ends. Here the CDR3 DNA reads TGTGCCAGTAGTCCCGATCCAGCCACCGAGCAGTACTTC. Translating it yields CASSPDPATEQYF.

The rearrangement uses TRBV7-9 and TRBJ2-7; 8 bases are shared with TRBD1. The V and J ends lost 4 bases and 3 bases, in that order; junction bases with no gene match: 5. The CDR3 covers 14 residues. The V gene's germline CDR1 is SEHNR and CDR2 FQNEAQ (reference sequence). CDR3 sequence reads: CASSWGQADYEQYF. In DNA, the CDR3 is TGTGCCAGCAGCTGGGGACAGGCGGACTACGAGCAGTACTTC.

The gene calls are TRBV5-1 and TRBJ2-5, with 9 bases aligning to TRBD2. The CDR3 is made up of 14 amino acids. The J segment lost 4 bases and the V segment lost 4 bases, leaving 5 bases of the junction unmatched. Germline V gene data show CDR1 as SGHRS and CDR2 as YFSETQ. The CDR3 spells CASSGGGARETQYF. The CDR3, as DNA: TGCGCCAGCAGCGGCGGGGGGGCACGAGAGACCCAGTACTTC.

The gene calls are TRBV7-2 and TRBJ2-1; 9 bases match TRBD1. There are 16 residues in the CDR3. The V gene's germline CDR1 is SGHTA and CDR2 FQGNSA. V lost 3 bases and J lost 10; bases outside the gene matches: 13. CDR3 protein: CASSLAGTGRGGEQFF. The CDR3 DNA follows: TGTGCCAGCAGCTTGGCCGGGACAGGGAGGGGAGGAGAGCAGTTCTTC.

The CDR3 region has the DNA TGCAGCGTGTCTAGGGGGGGATTTTATGGCTACACCTTC. Its protein is CSVSRGGFYGYTF. This rearrangement joins TRBV29-1 to TRBJ1-2, with D possibly TRBD1 on 6 matching bases. The length of the CDR3 is 13 residues. The ends were cut back, 6 bases at V and 5 bases at J, with 16 bases in the middle. Germline V gene sequence: CDR1 SQVTM, CDR2 ANQGSEA.

The chain is built from TRBV4-3 and TRBJ2-5; D might be TRBD1 (5 bases). The CDR3 length is 16 residues. V was clipped by 0 bases and J by 9 bases, with 20 bases between them. Germline CDR1 is LGHNA and CDR2 is YSLEER. CDR3 sequence: CASSQDPRVGQSAQYF. The CDR3 DNA follows: TGCGCCAGCAGCCAAGATCCCAGGGTGGGGCAGAGTGCCCAGTACTTC.

The rearrangement uses TRBV7-2 and TRBJ2-7; D is undetermined. Trimming removed 1 base at V and 1 base at J, with 8 bases between. The CDR3 is 14 amino acids. CDR1 is SGHTA, CDR2 FQGNSA, per germline. The CDR3 region is CASSLDRVSYEQYF. In nucleotides, the CDR3 is TGTGCCAGCAGCTTAGATCGGGTATCCTACGAGCAGTACTTC.

This chain links TRBV4-3 with TRBJ1-2; 7 bases agree with TRBD1. CDR1 and CDR2 (germline): LGHNA, YSLEER. Trimming cost V 4 bases and J 7 bases; bases outside gene matches: 3. This CDR3 has 12 residues. CDR3 DNA sequence: TGCGCCAGCAGCCCGACAGGGAGTGGCTACACCTTC. Its translation: CASSPTGSGYTF.

The rearrangement links TRBV6-6 to TRBJ1-5; 8 nucleotides agree with TRBD1. Germline CDR1 is MNHNY and CDR2 is SVGAGI (reference sequence). The V segment lost 6 bases and the J segment 2 bases; nucleotides outside the gene matches: 15. The CDR3 is 18 amino acids. The CDR3: CASSRASTGGKGNQPQHF. CDR3 bases: TGTGCCAGCAGCCGAGCCTCTACAGGGGGAAAAGGCAATCAGCCCCAGCATTTT.

This clone was picked up one time. J is TRBJ2-7 and V is TRBV5-1; TRBD1 matches at 9 bases. Germline trimming cut 4 bases from V and 7 bases from J; bases unmatched to any gene: 12. CDR1 and CDR2 (germline): SGHRS, YFSETQ. This CDR3 region has 15 residues. In nucleotides, the CDR3 is TGCGCCAGCAGCCGGCCCGGGACAGGGCTGGGGGAGCAGTACTTC. It translates to CASSRPGTGLGEQYF. Full variable domain (missing parts from reference TRBV5-1 and TRBJ2-7): KAGVTQTPRYLIKTRGQQVTLSCSPISGHRSVSWYQQTPGQGLQFLFEYFSETQRNKGNFPGRFSGRQFSNSRSEMNVSTLELGDSALYLCASSRPGTGLGEQYFGPGTRLTVT.

The rearrangement links TRBV11-3 to TRBJ2-7; D may be TRBD2 (6 bases). V dropped 5 bases and J dropped 2 bases, with 10 bases sitting between them. CDR1 is SGHNT and CDR2 is YENEEA in the germline V gene. This CDR3 region has 13 residues. CDR3 DNA sequence: TGTGCCAGCAGCCTGGGGGGTCCCTACGAGCAGTACTTC. Protein: CASSLGGPYEQYF.

This clone was detected only once. J is TRBJ2-2 and V is TRBV4-1; 8 bases agree with TRBD2. Germline V lookup: CDR1 MGHRA, CDR2 YSYEKL. The V gene end was trimmed by 0 bases and the J gene end by 2 bases; junction bases not matched to a gene: 2. CDR3 length: 16 residues. CDR3 in amino acids: CASSQDTSGNTGELFF. The CDR3 bases are TGCGCCAGCAGCCAAGATACTAGCGGCAACACCGGGGAGCTGTTTTTT.

This clone was counted a single time. This rearrangement joins TRBV12-3 or TRBV12-4 to TRBJ1-2, with D unclear. The ends were cut back, 6 bases at V and 5 bases at J, with 13 bases in the middle. The CDR3 extends over 13 amino acids. In DNA, the CDR3 is TGTGCCAGCAGCTCGGAGGGAGTATATGGCTACACCTTC. Translation: CASSSEGVYGYTF.